Listed below are T cell receptor beta chains from one sample, sequenced in a study of T cell repertoires in cytomegalovirus infection. TCRdb reprocessed the reads with MiXCR, giving one entry per CDR3 protein. The sample shows about 310,000 distinct CDR3 sequences, 17% of them seen only once. Sequences were obtained from PBMCs. These TCRs come from a human donor in good health (CMV status not recorded). Some clones in this sample may be carry-over from other donors' samples. CDR3s include the opening cysteine and the closing phenylalanine or tryptophan. The order of the fields is J gene, clone size, D gene, V gene, CDR3 protein, CDR3 DNA. The D gene is left open where the match is weak. Clone size is not always given. Where it is, it says once, few, many or a class for expanded clones.

>TRBJ2-3|NA|NA|TRBV20-1
CSASRDPNTDTQYF
TGCAGTGCTAGCAGGGACCCAAACACAGATACGCAGTATTTT
>TRBJ1-5|many|NA|TRBV27
CASSFHRAGNQPQHF
TGTGCCAGCAGTTTCCACAGGGCCGGCAATCAGCCCCAGCATTTT
>TRBJ1-3|NA|NA|TRBV18
CASSPNRGVSGNTIYF
TGTGCCAGCTCCCCGAACCGTGGTGTCTCTGGAAACACCATATATTTT
>TRBJ1-2|few|NA|TRBV28
CASSLYGGLDGYTF
TGTGCCAGCAGTTTATACGGGGGGTTGGATGGCTACACCTTC
>TRBJ2-6|few|NA|TRBV28
CASSYTRQIFSGANVLTF
TGTGCCAGCAGTTACACTCGACAGATATTCTCTGGGGCCAACGTCCTGACTTTC
>TRBJ2-1|few|NA|TRBV4-1
CASSQDPAVDEQFF
TGCGCCAGCAGCCAAGACCCAGCGGTAGACGAGCAGTTCTTC
>TRBJ2-7|NA|NA|TRBV20-1
CSAARDNYEQYF
TGCAGTGCCGCGCGGGACAACTACGAGCAGTACTTC
>TRBJ1-6|NA|TRBD1|TRBV2
CASSATGGGDSPLHF
TGTGCCAGCAGTGCTACAGGGGGCGGAGATTCACCCCTCCACTTT
>TRBJ1-1|NA|NA|TRBV3-1
CASSQLDTEAFF
TGTGCCAGCAGCCAATTGGACACTGAAGCTTTCTTT
>TRBJ2-1|few|NA|TRBV5-6
CASSLRRVEQFF
TGTGCCAGCAGCTTGCGGAGAGTTGAGCAGTTCTTC
>TRBJ2-5|NA|NA|TRBV5-1
CASSLSPGGQETQYF
TGCGCCAGCAGCTTAAGTCCCGGGGGTCAAGAGACCCAGTACTTC
>TRBJ2-7|many|NA|TRBV4-1
CASSQSTAGQGSYEQYF
TGCGCCAGCAGCCAATCAACGGCAGGTCAAGGCTCCTACGAGCAGTACTTC
>TRBJ2-5|NA|NA|TRBV12-5
CASGLALNRETQYF
TGTGCTAGTGGTTTGGCACTAAATCGGGAGACCCAGTACTTC
>TRBJ2-3|NA|NA|TRBV20-1
CSASQSSSSTDTQYF
TGCAGTGCTAGTCAGTCCAGCAGTAGCACAGATACGCAGTATTTT
>TRBJ2-1|few|NA|TRBV29-1
CSGGDYGSEQFF
TGCAGCGGGGGGGATTACGGGAGTGAGCAGTTCTTC
>TRBJ2-7|many|NA|TRBV7-8
CASSPLSGSYEQYF
TGTGCCAGCAGCCCGCTGTCGGGGTCCTACGAGCAGTACTTC
>TRBJ1-5|many|NA|TRBV28
CASRRQRLVVGLYSNQPQHF
TGTGCCAGCAGGAGACAGAGACTCGTGGTGGGTCTCTATAGCAATCAGCCCCAGCATTTT
>TRBJ1-2|many|NA|TRBV7-2
CASSRIGLGGYTF
TGTGCCAGCAGCCGAATAGGGTTAGGTGGCTACACCTTC
>TRBJ1-6|few|NA|TRBV20-1
CSARIGQYNSPLHF
TGCAGTGCTAGAATCGGGCAGTATAATTCACCCCTCCACTTT
>TRBJ2-1|NA|NA|TRBV12-3/TRBV12-4
CASSLNPQPHNEQFF
TGTGCCAGCAGTTTAAACCCCCAACCTCACAATGAGCAGTTCTTC
>TRBJ2-7|NA|NA|TRBV2
CASSGGAGEQYF
TGTGCCAGCAGTGGCGGGGCCGGGGAGCAGTACTTC
>TRBJ1-4|many|NA|TRBV5-5
CASNHGTTTNEKLFF
TGTGCCAGCAACCACGGGACCACAACTAATGAAAAACTGTTTTTT
>TRBJ2-3|NA|TRBD2|TRBV20-1
CSASDSRGGPGTQYF
TGCAGTGCTAGTGACTCGCGGGGGGGCCCTGGTACGCAGTATTTT
>TRBJ1-1|NA|NA|TRBV13
CASSLGDSHTEAFF
TGTGCCAGCAGCTTAGGGGACAGCCACACTGAAGCTTTCTTT
>TRBJ2-7|many|NA|TRBV6-5
CASSYSRYGDEQYF
TGTGCCAGCAGTTACTCGCGGTATGGCGACGAGCAGTACTTC
>TRBJ2-7|NA|TRBD2|TRBV7-2
CASSFPGLHSQQYF
TGTGCCAGCAGCTTTCCGGGACTACACTCGCAGCAGTACTTC
>TRBJ1-1|few|NA|TRBV28
CASRAAGMNTEAFF
TGTGCCAGCAGAGCTGCGGGTATGAACACTGAAGCTTTCTTT
>TRBJ2-7|many|NA|TRBV27
CASRSSVYYEQYF
TGTGCCAGCAGATCTAGCGTGTACTACGAGCAGTACTTC
>TRBJ2-2|few|NA|TRBV20-1
CSARDTGELFF
TGCAGTGCTCGAGACACCGGGGAGCTGTTTTTT
>TRBJ1-6|many|NA|TRBV4-2
CASSQTTAPSTSSPLHF
TGTGCCAGCAGCCAAACCACGGCCCCGTCGACGAGTTCACCCCTCCACTTT
>TRBJ2-7|many|NA|TRBV7-2
CASSPDGVGIYEQYF
TGTGCCAGCAGCCCAGATGGAGTCGGAATCTACGAGCAGTACTTC
>TRBJ1-2|few|TRBD1|TRBV28
CASGQPGQGDYGYTF
TGTGCCAGCGGACAACCGGGACAGGGGGACTATGGCTACACCTTC
>TRBJ2-5|NA|TRBD2|TRBV20-1
CSARRLLAGGYTETQYF
TGCAGTGCTAGACGACTTCTAGCGGGGGGGTATACGGAGACCCAGTACTTC
>TRBJ2-7|many|NA|TRBV7-2
CASSSGLRSYEQYF
TGTGCCAGCAGCTCGGGACTGCGATCCTACGAGCAGTACTTC
>TRBJ2-7|many|TRBD1|TRBV7-8
CASSLMTGQGAESYEQYF
TGTGCCAGCAGTCTAATGACGGGACAGGGGGCAGAATCCTACGAGCAGTACTTC
>TRBJ2-7|NA|NA|TRBV7-2
CASSFRQSKSYEQYF
TGTGCCAGCAGCTTCCGACAGTCTAAGTCCTACGAGCAGTACTTC
>TRBJ1-5|few|NA|TRBV10-3
CATRGTNSNQPQHF
TGTGCCACGCGGGGAACAAATAGCAATCAGCCCCAGCATTTT
>TRBJ2-3|few|TRBD2|TRBV7-9
CASAAGVITDTQYF
TGTGCCAGCGCAGCGGGGGTGATCACAGATACGCAGTATTTT
>TRBJ1-2|NA|TRBD1|TRBV28
CASSSTGRHYGYTF
TGTGCCAGCAGTTCGACAGGGCGGCACTATGGCTACACCTTC
>TRBJ2-3|NA|NA|TRBV5-4
CASSLPGRRSTDTQYF
TGTGCCAGCAGCCTACCGGGACGAAGAAGCACAGATACGCAGTATTTT
>TRBJ1-2|NA|TRBD1|TRBV28
CASSTGQDNYGYTF
TGTGCCAGCAGTACAGGACAGGATAACTATGGCTACACCTTC
>TRBJ1-5|many|NA|TRBV7-8
CASSPGFGGSRQPQHF
TGTGCCAGCAGCCCCGGATTTGGGGGATCGAGGCAGCCCCAGCATTTT
>TRBJ2-7|many|NA|TRBV3-1
CASSQVVAGLDEQYF
TGTGCCAGCAGCCAAGTCGTTGCGGGACTGGACGAGCAGTACTTC
>TRBJ2-1|many|TRBD2|TRBV7-8
CASSPWTSGGAAEQFF
TGTGCCAGCAGCCCCTGGACTAGCGGGGGGGCCGCTGAGCAGTTCTTC
>TRBJ2-7|NA|TRBD1|TRBV4-2
CASSQGRTGFNEQYF
TGTGCCAGCAGCCAAGGCCGGACAGGGTTCAACGAGCAGTACTTC
>TRBJ1-2|few|NA|TRBV27
CASSLRGSGPLYGYTF
TGTGCCAGCAGTTTAAGGGGGTCCGGGCCGCTCTATGGCTACACCTTC
>TRBJ1-1|NA|NA|TRBV4-2
CASSQGLGNTEAFF
TGTGCCAGCAGCCAGGGTCTCGGGAACACTGAAGCTTTCTTT
>TRBJ1-1|many|TRBD1|TRBV12-3/TRBV12-4
CASSYRGRGFYTEAFF
TGTGCCAGCAGTTACAGGGGGCGCGGGTTTTACACTGAAGCTTTCTTT
>TRBJ2-7|once|TRBD1|TRBV5-1
CASSPRTGAIEQYF
TGCGCCAGCAGCCCGCGGACAGGCGCGATAGAGCAGTACTTC
>TRBJ2-7|many|NA|TRBV7-4
CASSLAGRLLHEQYF
TGTGCCAGCAGCTTAGCGGGACGACTACTCCACGAGCAGTACTTC
>TRBJ1-1|NA|NA|TRBV18
CASEGNTEAFF
TGTGCCAGCGAAGGCAACACTGAAGCTTTCTTT
>TRBJ2-1|many|NA|TRBV10-3
CAIRGPWGIDNEQFF
TGTGCCATCAGGGGACCGTGGGGGATAGACAATGAGCAGTTCTTC
>TRBJ2-1|few|TRBD1|TRBV28
CASQTPGQINEQFF
TGTGCCAGCCAAACACCGGGACAGATCAATGAGCAGTTCTTC
>TRBJ2-5|NA|NA|TRBV20-1
CSARVQETQYF
TGCAGTGCTAGAGTCCAGGAGACCCAGTACTTC